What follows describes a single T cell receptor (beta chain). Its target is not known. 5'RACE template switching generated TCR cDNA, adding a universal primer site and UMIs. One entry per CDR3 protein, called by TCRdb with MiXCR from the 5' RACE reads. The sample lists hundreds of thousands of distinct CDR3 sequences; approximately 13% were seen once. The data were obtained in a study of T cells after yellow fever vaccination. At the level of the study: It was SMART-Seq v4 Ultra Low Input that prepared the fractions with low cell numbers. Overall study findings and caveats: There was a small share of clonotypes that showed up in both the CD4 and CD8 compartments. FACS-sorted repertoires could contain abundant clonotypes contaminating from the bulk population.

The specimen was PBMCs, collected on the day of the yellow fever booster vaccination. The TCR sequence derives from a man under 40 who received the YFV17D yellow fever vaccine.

CDR3 protein: CASSIAPTLGLFF. The CDR3 DNA is TGTGCCAGCAGCATCGCTCCTACTCTAGGTCTGTTTTTT. The gene calls are TRBV7-8 and TRBJ1-4; no definite D call. Trimming stripped 5 bases from V and 14 bases from J, with 18 bases between. The CDR3 is 13 amino acids. Germline V gene lookup returns CDR1 SGHVS and CDR2 FQNEAQ.